Listed below are T cell receptor beta chains from one sample, sequenced in a study of identical twins. TCRdb used MiXCR to reprocess the 5' RACE reads, holding one entry per CDR3 protein. The sample yields about 470,000 distinct CDR3 sequences, less than 25% seen once. A further study also used this sample, focusing on T cells expressing NK-cell markers.

Material: CD4+ T cells sorted from blood. The receptors shown here come from a woman between 18 and 30 years old in good health. Both conserved end residues are part of each CDR3. D genes are given only for firm matches. Only part of the rows carry a size: once, few, many, or a class if the clone is expanded.

>NA|NA|TRBV12-3/TRBV12-4|TRBJ1-1
TGTGCCAGCAGTCGGCGGGAAGCTTTCTTT
CASSRREAFF
>few|NA|TRBV21-1|TRBJ2-7
TGTGCCAGCAGCTCCGACAGGCGTTCCTACGAGCAGTACTTC
CASSSDRRSYEQYF
>once|NA|TRBV12-3/TRBV12-4|TRBJ2-1
TGTGCCAGCGCCGACGGCGGGGGCGAGTTTGGTGAGCAGTTCTTC
CASADGGGEFGEQFF
>few|NA|TRBV9|TRBJ1-6
TGTGCCAGCAGCGCACATAATTCACCCCTCCACTTT
CASSAHNSPLHF
>NA|TRBD2|TRBV5-1|TRBJ2-3
TGCGCCAGCAGCTTAAGCGGGGTTGGAGATACGCAGTATTTT
CASSLSGVGDTQYF
>NA|TRBD2|TRBV11-2|TRBJ2-7
TGTGCCAGCAATATAGCGGGAGTAAACTACGAGCAGTACTTC
CASNIAGVNYEQYF
>NA|NA|TRBV2|TRBJ1-1
TGTGCCAGCAGGACAGAGGGTAGAGCTTTCTTT
CASRTEGRAFF
>NA|TRBD2|TRBV11-3|TRBJ2-5
TGTGCCAGCAGCTTTACACGGGAGGTCCAAGAGACCCAGTACTTC
CASSFTREVQETQYF
>NA|NA|TRBV6-5|TRBJ2-5
TGTGCCAGCAGTTACTCGACAGGGAGGATGGAGACCCAGTACTTC
CASSYSTGRMETQYF
>few|NA|TRBV11-2|TRBJ2-2
TGTGCCAGCAGCCGATTCGGGGGTTCTGGCGGGGAGCTGTTTTTT
CASSRFGGSGGELFF
>NA|NA|TRBV10-3|TRBJ1-5
TGTGCCATCAGTGAGAGGGGGGGGCGAGGTAGCAATCAGCCCCAGCATTTT
CAISERGGRGSNQPQHF